The 24 T cell receptor beta chains reported below all come from one sample, sequenced in a study of Ad26.COV2.S vaccination and SARS-CoV-2 variants. Noted treatment: some 20 received Ad26.COV2.S at low or high dose, single or two shots; 5 received placebo; per-sample allocation not given. Sampling happened 63 days after the first vaccine or placebo injection. Sequencing was performed with immunoSEQ multiplex PCR; in TCRdb, only in-frame clones are kept and a portion is missing. This sample has 500,000 or so clones, with 89% found just once. Material: peripheral blood, obtained in a trial of Ad26.COV2.S vaccine versus placebo. The origin of the receptors is a person aged 18 to 65 who received the Ad26.COV2.S COVID-19 vaccine or a placebo.

The chain carries TRBV23-1 and TRBJ2-1; weak D call: TRBD2 (6 bases). TRBV23-1 is assigned to the ORF class and has an uncertain function. With 4 bases removed from V and 0 bases from J, the gap between germline ends came to 10 bases. The CDR3 length is 15 residues. The CDR3 bases are TGCGCCAGCAGTCGGGACGGGAGCTCCTACAATGAGCAGTTCTTC. This codes for CASSRDGSSYNEQFF.

On this clone itself: This same CDR3 is encoded by further DNA sequences in the sample. The rearrangement links TRBV9 to TRBJ2-2; 7 positions match TRBD1. Germline CDR1 is SGDLS and CDR2 is YYNGEE. The CDR3 is 15 residues long. J was trimmed by 1 base and V by 2 bases; bases with no gene match: 2. The CDR3 DNA follows: TGTGCCAGCAGCGTCCGGGACAGGAACACCGGGGAGCTGTTTTTT. This encodes CASSVRDRNTGELFF.

A few counts support this clone. This rearrangement joins TRBV6-2 or TRBV6-3 to TRBJ1-6; 7 bases fit TRBD1. Losses at the gene ends were 5 bases for V and 10 bases for J; bases not matched to a gene: 11. Germline CDR1 is MNHEY and CDR2 is SVGEGT. The CDR3 contains 15 residues. CDR3 bases: TGTGCCAGCAGTCCGCGGACAGGAGGAAAATCACCCCTCCACTTT. Residues: CASSPRTGGKSPLHF.

This chain uses TRBV7-2 with TRBJ2-1, with 9 bases fitting TRBD2. The CDR3 covers 15 residues. Germline V gene lookup returns CDR1 SGHTA and CDR2 FQGNSA. After removal of 5 bases from V and 5 bases from J, the junction contained 7 bases not matched to a gene. DNA of the CDR3: TGTGCCAGCAGCATACTTCTAGCGGGGAACAATGAGCAGTTCTTC. Amino acids: CASSILLAGNNEQFF.

J is TRBJ2-7 and V is TRBV5-6; D may correspond to TRBD1 or TRBD2 (7 bases each). V lost 4 bases, J lost 4 bases, and 15 bases lay in between. There are 14 residues in the CDR3. Germline V gives CDR1 SGHDT, CDR2 YYEEEE. CDR3 residues: CASSPGGGLYEQYF. Written as DNA, the CDR3 is TGTGCCAGCAGCCCAGGGGGGGGTTTATACGAGCAGTACTTC.

The V call is TRBV11-2, the J call TRBJ2-1; 9 bases match TRBD2. With V trimmed by 2 bases and J by 1 base, 9 bases remained unmatched. This CDR3 has 18 residues. Germline V gene data show CDR1 as SGHAT and CDR2 as FQNNGV. For the CDR3, the DNA is TGTGCCAGCAGCTTAAATAGCGGGAGAGTGTGGTCCTACAATGAGCAGTTCTTC. Its protein is CASSLNSGRVWSYNEQFF.

This clone was counted only a few times. The V and J genes are TRBV7-3 and TRBJ1-1, with TRBD1 as a possible D gene (5 bases). Per germline, CDR1 SGHTA and CDR2 FQGTGA. With 5 bases removed from V and 3 bases from J, the gap between germline ends came to 19 bases. CDR3 length: 16 residues. CDR3 in DNA: TGTGCCAGCAGCCGGGGAGGCCTGGCGGGGGACACTGAAGCTTTCTTT. Translation: CASSRGGLAGDTEAFF.

As to this clone: The junction departs from the called germline gene at one end, perhaps through a read error. The chain is built from TRBV18 and TRBJ1-4, with 9 nucleotides matching TRBD1. The CDR3 consists of 18 residues. The V gene's germline CDR1 is KGHSH and CDR2 LQKENI. In DNA, the CDR3 is TGTGCCAGCTCACCATCTTGGACAGGGGACTTAACTGATGAAAAACTGTTTTTT. Translating it yields CASSPSWTGDLTDEKLFF.

The genes are TRBV7-6 and TRBJ2-7; the D gene is possibly TRBD1 (5 bases). CDR3 size: 18 residues. Germline V gives CDR1 SGHVS, CDR2 FNYEAQ. The V gene lost 5 bases and the J gene lost 5 bases, with 28 bases spanning the gap. DNA for the CDR3: TGTGCCAGCAGCCCCGCTCTTGGGCAGGGAAGATCAAAGGACGAGCAGTACTTC. The encoded protein is CASSPALGQGRSKDEQYF.

This clone was seen just once. The V and J genes are TRBV27 and TRBJ2-5; TRBD1 or TRBD2 may be the D gene (6 bases each). The CDR3 totals 16 residues. CDR1 and CDR2 (germline): MNHEY, SMNVEV (reference sequence). Between the trimmed V and J ends, which lost 2 bases and 1 base, there was a span of 14 bases. In DNA, the CDR3 is TGTGCCAGCAGTTTACGGGGGCGCAGGGTCCAAGAGACCCAGTACTTC. Protein sequence: CASSLRGRRVQETQYF.

This chain joins TRBV12-5 and TRBJ1-1; D unresolved. CDR3 length: 12 amino acids. V was cut by 6 bases and J by 4 bases, with 9 bases left in between. The germline gives CDR1 LGHNT, CDR2 FRNRAP. CDR3 amino acids: CASGKHSTEAFF. As DNA, the CDR3 is TGTGCTAGTGGCAAACATAGCACTGAAGCTTTCTTT.

This chain joins TRBV7-9 and TRBJ1-4; TRBD1 is a possible D gene (6 bases). V was cut by 5 bases and J by 4 bases, with 23 bases left in between. Germline CDR1 SEHNR, CDR2 FQNEAQ (reference sequence). The CDR3 contains 18 residues. Here the CDR3 DNA reads TGTGCCAGCAGCCCGACAGCCGGACAGTCTCAGAATAATGAAAAACTGTTTTTT. Residues: CASSPTAGQSQNNEKLFF.

The chain uses TRBV2 and TRBJ2-2; perhaps D is TRBD1 or TRBD2 (5 bases each). The V end lost 4 bases, the J end lost 9 bases, and 18 bases lay between the germline ends. CDR1 and CDR2 from the germline V gene are SNHLY and FYNNEI. CDR3 length: 15 amino acids. This CDR3 is CASSGGQAGTRELFF. In DNA, the CDR3 is TGTGCCAGCAGTGGGGGCCAGGCCGGGACCAGGGAGCTGTTTTTT.

The rearrangement links TRBV5-4 to TRBJ1-2; TRBD1 matches 7 bases. Per the germline V gene, CDR1 is SGHNT and CDR2 is YYREEE (reference sequence). V dropped 0 bases and J dropped 6; count of bases not matched to a gene: 5. There are 14 residues in the CDR3. Written as DNA, the CDR3 is TGTGCCAGCAGCTTGGGAGGGGGCGGACATGGCTACACCTTC. It is translated as CASSLGGGGHGYTF.

V and J are TRBV6-5 and TRBJ2-3; unclear D gene. V was pared by 0 bases and J by 5 bases, with 15 bases between. CDR3 length: 16 amino acids. Germline-derived CDR1 and CDR2 are MNHEY and SVGAGI. The CDR3 is CASSYSTPRWEDTQYF. In DNA form, the CDR3 reads TGTGCCAGCAGTTACTCGACGCCCCGGTGGGAAGATACGCAGTATTTT.

The genes are TRBV28 and TRBJ1-2, with 8 bases aligning to TRBD1. Germline values: CDR1 MDHEN, CDR2 SYDVKM. The V and J ends lost 10 bases and 3 bases, in that order; junction bases with no gene match: 7. The CDR3 covers 13 residues. The CDR3 DNA reads TGTGCCATCACAGGGGGTCGGGACTATGGCTACACCTTC. This encodes CAITGGRDYGYTF.

The rearrangement joins TRBV5-1 to TRBJ1-2; the D is unclear. Germline V gene lookup returns CDR1 SGHRS and CDR2 YFSETQ. Between the trimmed V and J ends, which lost 4 bases and 7 bases, there was a span of 20 bases. The CDR3 extends over 15 amino acids. The CDR3 bases are TGCGCCAGCAGCGGAGCGGGTATCCTTTGGGGTGGCTACACCTTC. This translates into CASSGAGILWGGYTF.

The rearrangement uses TRBV6-5 and TRBJ1-4; D unresolved. The V gene's germline CDR1 is MNHEY and CDR2 SVGAGI. V dropped 6 bases and J dropped 4 bases, with 6 bases sitting between them. This CDR3 comprises 12 residues. This CDR3 reads CASRGINEKLFF. As DNA, the CDR3 is TGTGCCAGCAGAGGGATTAATGAAAAACTGTTTTTT.

This rearrangement joins TRBV11-3 to TRBJ2-1; no definite D call. V lost 2 bases and J lost 2, with 19 bases in between. The length of the CDR3 is 18 residues. Germline CDR1 SGHNT, CDR2 YENEEA. As DNA, the CDR3 is TGTGCCAGCAGCTTATGGGGTAGCTGGAGAGGCACCTACAATGAGCAGTTCTTC. Its translation: CASSLWGSWRGTYNEQFF.

This chain connects TRBV18 to TRBJ1-1, with a weak D call TRBD1 (5 bases). V lost 3 bases and J 2 bases, leaving 22 bases between the germline ends. Germline V CDR1 and CDR2: KGHSH, LQKENI. This CDR3 is built from 18 residues. CDR3 in DNA: TGTGCCAGCTCACCCCGGGGGGAGACCGACCGATACAACACTGAAGCTTTCTTT. It is translated as CASSPRGETDRYNTEAFF.

The gene calls are TRBV11-3 and TRBJ1-1; no reliable D call. CDR1 is SGHNT and CDR2 is YENEEA in the germline V gene. Trimming left V 5 bases short and J 0 bases short, with 16 bases between. CDR3 length: 16 amino acids. For the CDR3, the DNA is TGTGCCAGCAGCCCCCCGGGAGGAGACATGAACACTGAAGCTTTCTTT. Its protein product is CASSPPGGDMNTEAFF.

In this sample, this clone turned up a few times. V and J are TRBV5-4 and TRBJ2-1; 7 bases match TRBD2. The ends lost 4 bases at V and 2 bases at J; junction bases unmatched: 9. The germline V gene encodes CDR1 SGHNT and CDR2 YYREEE (reference sequence). CDR3 size: 16 residues. The CDR3 sequence: CASSPDRRGAYNEQFF. In DNA form, the CDR3 reads TGTGCCAGCAGCCCGGATCGTCGGGGGGCCTACAATGAGCAGTTCTTC.

The chain couples TRBV5-5 to TRBJ1-6, with D tentatively TRBD1 (5 bases). The length of the CDR3 is 16 residues. Germline V gene data show CDR1 as SGHKS and CDR2 as YYEKEE (reference sequence). V gave up 3 bases and J gave up 9 bases, with 19 bases separating them. DNA for the CDR3: TGTGCCAGCAGCTGGACTACCGGGACTAATTTTTCACCCCTCCACTTT. As protein: CASSWTTGTNFSPLHF.

The V and J genes are TRBV10-3 and TRBJ1-1; D is ambiguous. V lost 7 bases and J 3 bases, leaving 12 bases between the germline ends. Germline V gene data show CDR1 as ENHRY and CDR2 as SYGVKD. The CDR3 has 13 residues. This CDR3 reads CAITLGGDTEAFF. DNA of the CDR3: TGTGCCATCACACTAGGCGGAGACACTGAAGCTTTCTTT.